The 21 T cell receptor beta chains below were found in one sample sequenced in a study of blood T cell repertoires in COVID-19 (dated by TCRdb to about 2020). To prepare the library, the immunoSEQ multiplex PCR assay was applied. Here the immuneACCESS table is served through TCRdb, limited to in-frame sequences with V and J called. Missing clones are a known gap in these copies; in checked studies unresolved V genes cover under half, and the rest lacks a known reason. Present in this sample are about 140,000 clones, about 87% of which were seen just once. More than 2% of the sample rests with the top ten. Input material: peripheral blood. These receptors were collected from a human donor with COVID-19, enrolled during active disease. The donor label of this sample is uncertain.

This sequence joins TRBV3-1 (or the pseudogene TRBV3-2) and TRBJ2-7; tentative D call: TRBD1 (6 bases). V was clipped by 3 bases and J by 2 bases, with 17 bases between them. The CDR3 spans 16 residues. Germline V gives CDR1 LGHDT, CDR2 YNNKEL (reference sequence). Here the CDR3 reads CASSHLRGQKAYEQYF. The DNA for the CDR3 is TGTGCCAGCAGCCACCTCCGCGGACAGAAAGCCTACGAGCAGTACTTC.

This clone was counted only a few times. This chain links TRBV3-1 (or the pseudogene TRBV3-2) with TRBJ2-2, with 7 bases identical to TRBD1. The CDR3 totals 16 residues. V shed 2 bases, J shed 0 bases, and the junction held 3 bases outside the gene matches. Germline CDR1 LGHDT, CDR2 YNNKEL (reference sequence). The CDR3 sequence: CASSQRQGANTGELFF. The CDR3 DNA follows: TGTGCCAGCAGCCAACGACAGGGCGCGAACACCGGGGAGCTGTTTTTT.

The gene calls are TRBV10-2 and TRBJ1-1; D possibly corresponds to TRBD1 (6 bases). Trimming took off 4 bases at V and 4 bases at J, with 13 bases between the two ends. This CDR3 spans 14 amino acids. Germline lookup yields CDR1 WSHSY and CDR2 SAAADI. CDR3 residues: CASSAAGAITEAFF. Here the CDR3 DNA reads TGCGCCAGCAGTGCCGCAGGGGCGATCACTGAAGCTTTCTTT.

The rearrangement joins TRBV24-1 to TRBJ1-1; a possible D gene is TRBD1 (6 bases). The CDR3 has 13 amino acids. Germline V gives CDR1 KGHDR, CDR2 SFDVKD. The V end was cut by 10 bases, the J end by 0 bases, with 11 bases between. In DNA, the CDR3 is TGTGCCACGAGGACAGCCATGAACACTGAAGCTTTCTTT. Protein product: CATRTAMNTEAFF.

The rearrangement uses TRBV5-4 and TRBJ1-4, with a tentative D call TRBD1 (5 bases). This CDR3 has 14 residues. CDR1 and CDR2 (germline): SGHNT, YYREEE (reference sequence). With 2 bases removed from V and 5 bases from J, the gap between germline ends came to 10 bases. The CDR3 is CASSFGGVNEKLFF. The CDR3 coding sequence is TGTGCCAGCAGCTTTGGGGGGGTGAATGAAAAACTGTTTTTT.

The chain has TRBV19 and TRBJ1-6; no definite D call. Trimming removed 7 bases at V and 1 base at J, with 8 bases between. Germline CDR1 reads LNHDA; CDR2 reads SQIVND (reference sequence). This CDR3 comprises 14 residues. The CDR3 DNA reads as TGTGCCAGTATGAGCGAGTCCTATAATTCACCCCTCCACTTT. This translates into CASMSESYNSPLHF. The full variable domain, completed using reference TRBV19 and TRBJ1-6, is DGGITQSPKYLFRKEGQNVTLSCEQNLNHDAMYWYRQDPGQGLRLIYYSQIVNDFQKGDIAEGYSVSREKKESFPLTVTSAQKNPTAFYLCASMSESYNSPLHFGNGTRLTVT.

The chain joins TRBV7-6 to TRBJ2-7, with D perhaps matching TRBD2 (5 bases). Germline values: CDR1 SGHVS, CDR2 FNYEAQ. The CDR3 has 13 residues. V gave up 1 base and J gave up 7 bases, with 11 bases separating them. The CDR3 reads CASSLESRGEQYF. The CDR3 DNA follows: TGTGCCAGCAGCTTAGAGAGTCGGGGAGAGCAGTACTTC.

This clone was detected only once. J is TRBJ1-6 and V is TRBV2, with D tentatively TRBD1 (6 bases). The V end lost 6 bases, the J end lost 0 bases, and 18 bases lay between the germline ends. The CDR3 covers 18 residues. Germline values: CDR1 SNHLY, CDR2 FYNNEI. The CDR3 bases are TGTGCCAGCAGCTTATCAGGGGCCCGAAGCTCCTATAATTCACCCCTCCACTTT. This encodes CASSLSGARSSYNSPLHF.

This chain links TRBV20-1 with TRBJ1-1, with unresolved D. Germline V gene sequence: CDR1 DFQATT, CDR2 SNEGSKA (reference sequence). The CDR3 spans 11 residues. Deletions cut 3 bases from V and 5 bases from J, with 7 bases between. The CDR3 is CSASFRTEAFF. CDR3 DNA sequence: TGCAGTGCTAGTTTCCGTACTGAAGCTTTCTTT.

J is TRBJ1-4 and V is TRBV27; a possible D gene is TRBD1 (5 bases). The germline V gene has CDR1 MNHEY and CDR2 SMNVEV (reference sequence). CDR3 length: 15 residues. V gave up 5 bases and J gave up 0 bases, with 10 bases separating them. The CDR3 region is CASSPGAATNEKLFF. The DNA of the CDR3 is TGTGCCAGCAGTCCTGGGGCGGCAACTAATGAAAAACTGTTTTTT.

This sequence joins TRBV23-1 and TRBJ1-3; D possibly corresponds to TRBD1 (6 bases). TRBV23-1 is identified as an open reading frame with a role that is uncertain. V dropped 0 bases and J dropped 0 bases, with 12 bases sitting between them. The CDR3 has 17 residues. The CDR3 DNA is TGCGCCAGCAGTCAATCTAGAGGACAGCACTCTGGAAACACCATATATTTT. This sequence encodes CASSQSRGQHSGNTIYF.

The table lists this clone with a count of one. The junction and the germline gene differ at one end; a read error may be behind it. V is TRBV11-2 and J is TRBJ2-7; weak D call: TRBD1 (5 bases). The germline V gene encodes CDR1 SGHAT and CDR2 FQNNGV. The CDR3 is 13 residues long. The DNA of the CDR3 is TGTGCCAGCAGCTTAGGTGTCGACAGAGAAAACAACTTC. Residues: CASSLGVDRENNF.

V is TRBV4-2 and J is TRBJ2-3; 9 bases map to TRBD2. V was clipped by 8 bases and J by 0 bases; unmatched bases: 6. This CDR3 is built from 15 residues. Germline assignment: CDR1 LGHNA and CDR2 YNFKEQ. The CDR3 loop is CASRPTSGSTDTQYF. DNA of the CDR3: TGTGCCAGCCGCCCCACTAGCGGGAGCACAGATACGCAGTATTTT.

The chain uses TRBV2 and TRBJ2-7; TRBD1 matches 8 bases. Germline trimming cut 8 bases from V and 0 bases from J; bases unmatched to any gene: 6. The CDR3 is made up of 14 amino acids. The germline V gene has CDR1 SNHLY and CDR2 FYNNEI. CDR3 nucleotide sequence: TGTGCCAGCCGTAGGACAGGGAGCTCCTACGAGCAGTACTTC. It specifies CASRRTGSSYEQYF.

V gene TRBV6-5 combines with J gene TRBJ1-1, with D perhaps TRBD1 (6 bases). V lost 6 bases, J lost 2 bases, and 13 bases lay in between. The CDR3 length is 14 residues. Germline lookup yields CDR1 MNHEY and CDR2 SVGAGI. The CDR3 DNA reads as TGTGCCAGCAGGCCGGGACACGGAAACACTGAAGCTTTCTTT. Encoded protein: CASRPGHGNTEAFF.

This clone appeared a single time. The chain uses TRBV3-1 (or the pseudogene TRBV3-2) and TRBJ2-1, with D tentatively TRBD2 (5 bases). V was trimmed by 0 bases and J by 12 bases, leaving 9 bases between them. From germline, CDR1 is LGHDT and CDR2 YNNKEL (reference sequence). The CDR3 spans 12 residues. The CDR3 nucleotides read TGTGCCAGCAGCCAAGACTATGCGGGGCAGTTCTTC. Its protein is CASSQDYAGQFF.

J is TRBJ1-2 and V is TRBV18, with 7 bases identical to TRBD1. Germline trimming cut 5 bases from V and 3 bases from J; bases unmatched to any gene: 6. This CDR3 comprises 14 residues. CDR1 is KGHSH, CDR2 LQKENI, per germline. The CDR3 loop is CASSWVGTDYGYTF. Written as DNA, the CDR3 is TGTGCCAGCTCATGGGTAGGGACAGACTATGGCTACACCTTC. The full variable domain, rest sourced from reference TRBV18 and TRBJ1-2, is NAGVMQNPRHLVRRRGQEARLRCSPMKGHSHVYWYRQLPEEGLKFMVYLQKENIIDESGMPKERFSAEFPKEGPSILRIQQVVRGDSAAYFCASSWVGTDYGYTFGSGTRLTVV.

This chain links TRBV11-3 with TRBJ2-3; tentatively, D is TRBD1 (5 bases). The germline gives CDR1 SGHNT, CDR2 YENEEA. Deletions cut 0 bases from V and 0 bases from J, with 16 bases between. The CDR3 contains 18 residues. The CDR3 DNA reads as TGTGCCAGCAGCTTAGATGGGGCGGTTTTCGAGAGCACAGATACGCAGTATTTT. This encodes CASSLDGAVFESTDTQYF. The full variable domain, in which reference TRBV11-3 and TRBJ2-3 provide the parts outside the CDR3, is EAGVVQSPRYKIIEKKQPVAFWCNPISGHNTLYWYLQNLGQGPELLIRYENEEAVDDSQLPKDRFSAERLKGVDSTLKIQPAELGDSAVYLCASSLDGAVFESTDTQYFGPGTRLTVL.

V is TRBV5-1 and J is TRBJ2-1; 8 nucleotides match TRBD1. V lost 3 bases to trimming and J lost 2 bases; unmatched junction nucleotides: 4. The CDR3 extends over 15 amino acids. Germline CDR1 reads SGHRS; CDR2 reads YFSETQ. This chain's CDR3 is CASSWRTGTYNEQFF. The CDR3 region has the DNA TGCGCCAGCAGCTGGAGGACAGGGACCTACAATGAGCAGTTCTTC. The whole variable domain, remainder taken from reference TRBV5-1 and TRBJ2-1, is KAGVTQTPRYLIKTRGQQVTLSCSPISGHRSVSWYQQTPGQGLQFLFEYFSETQRNKGNFPGRFSGRQFSNSRSEMNVSTLELGDSALYLCASSWRTGTYNEQFFGPGTRLTVL.

This clone showed up just a few times. This rearrangement joins TRBV6-5 to TRBJ1-1; a weak D match, TRBD1 (5 bases). V was shortened by 4 bases and J by 4 bases, with 13 bases between the two germline ends. Germline lookup yields CDR1 MNHEY and CDR2 SVGAGI. The CDR3 extends over 14 amino acids. This CDR3 is CASSWQGYGTEAFF. The CDR3 DNA follows: TGTGCCAGCAGTTGGCAGGGTTACGGCACTGAAGCTTTCTTT.

The gene calls are TRBV14 and TRBJ1-6; no reliable D call. CDR1 and CDR2 from the germline V gene are SGHDN and FVKESK. The CDR3 spans 13 residues. Between the trimmed V and J ends, which lost 4 bases and 6 bases, there was a span of 7 bases. The CDR3 region is CASSLDLNSPLHF. The DNA for the CDR3 is TGTGCCAGCAGCCTAGACCTTAATTCACCCCTCCACTTT.